This T cell receptor (beta chain) was sequenced in a study of T-cell memory formation after mild COVID-19. V was clipped by 8 bases and J by 5 bases; unmatched bases: 10. Germline CDR1 is MGHRA and CDR2 is YSYEKL. This CDR3 spans 14 amino acids. In TCRdb, the 5' RACE reads were re-called with MiXCR into one record per CDR3 protein. The sample contains under 400,000 distinct CDR3 sequences, over 25% of which appear only once. Sequencing was carried out using PBMCs or a T cell subset sorted from them (not recorded which). The chain has TRBV4-1 and TRBJ2-5; 8 nucleotides agree with TRBD1. This TCR was sampled from an adult woman who had mild COVID-19 (a few samples of this study predate the infection). Cell type and time point are not known. In nucleotides, the CDR3 is TGCGCCAGCGGAGAGGACAGGGCCTCGGAGACCCAGTACTTC. Amino acids: CASGEDRASETQYF.